This T cell receptor beta chain appears in the sequencing data of a study of STAT5B mutations in CD4+ large granular lymphocyte leukemia (dated by TCRdb to between 2020 and 2023). General notes on the study: Among the healthy controls, the CDR3 'QG' motif was associated with a particular HLA allele. The TCRbeta repertoires of CD4+ T-cell large granular lymphocyte leukemia patients were compared with the TCRbeta repertoires of healthy blood donors. Flow cytometry on FACSCanto II or FACSVerse confirmed that purified fractions exceeded 95% purity among lymphocytes. Overall study outcomes, separate from this receptor: The data were not HLA-matched, and the relatively small sample size could explain the higher clonality seen in CD4+ compared with CD8+ T-LGLL. The main leukemic clonotypes were found to be private to each patient, although around a quarter of the main leukemic clonotypes were detected at low frequency in the non-leukemic repertoires of other patients. Greater clonality appeared to be present in CD4-sorted patient repertoires than in healthy CD4+ repertoires, and the difference was retained after the putative leukemic clones were removed. Enrichment of TRBV06-family usage was observed among the top patient clones (8/27) relative to healthy controls (2/35).

The immunoSEQ assay at survey resolution was used to sequence TCRbeta rearrangements from genomic DNA. In the paper's pipeline: A lowest detectable productive clonotype frequency of 2.59 x 10-5 was observed in the TCR sequencing data. Analyses included only productive TCRbeta rearrangements, meaning complete and in-frame sequences. The clonality of each sample was calculated as Simpson clonality in the immunoSEQ Analyzer version 3.0. Clones were binned by frequency as very rare, small, medium, large (1-20%) or hyperexpanded (>20%). Generation probabilities were estimated with OLGA 1.2.3, V-gene circos plots were generated with VDJtools, specificities were searched for in VDJdb, and CDR3 motifs were identified with GLIPH. This is the immuneACCESS table as TCRdb keeps it, with only in-frame sequences that have V and J called. A part of the clones is gone; compared with another copy, unresolved V genes explain less than half, and the rest is unexplained. The D gene and trimming were derived from the DNA, and the V and J assignments and clone size from that table. For this sample the table gives fewer than 40,000 clones, of which over 60% were detected only once. Less than 2.5% of the sample is in the top ten clones.

Healthy controls were 35 or so blood donors whose buffy coats came from the Finnish Red Cross blood service. All TCR-sequenced material derived from peripheral blood: patient blood samples and healthy donor buffy coats. Ficoll-Hypaque gradient centrifugation was used to isolate peripheral blood mononuclear cells. CD4+ cells were magnetically purified from the buffy coats of healthy controls. Genomic DNA was extracted using the Gentra Puregene Cell and Tissue kit, and a Qubit 2.0 fluorometer was used to quantify it. Measured from the cysteine to the phenylalanine, the CDR3 is 13 residues long. The sequence is cut down to CDR3 DNA, 39 bases in frame from base 1. The CDR1 and CDR2 encoded by the germline V gene are MNHNS and SASEGT. Trimmed from V: 6 bases; trimmed from J: 5 bases; junction bases lacking a gene match: 2. This clone was seen just once. What antigen it recognizes has not been identified. No clone much larger than this one lies a single base away; base qualities are absent.

The chain is made from TRBV6-1 and TRBJ2-5; TRBD1 lines up with 11 middle nucleotides. Sequences were obtained from CD4+ T cells from blood buffy coats. The receptor was derived from a human donor in good health. The sequenced DNA is TGTGCCAGCAGCTGGACAGGGGGCGAGACCCAGTACTTC. Its amino acids are CASSWTGGETQYF.